This passage covers 9 T cell receptor beta chains from one sample sequenced in a study of blood T cells in healthy people across ages. Combining a sample-barcoded 5' primer with a J-beta primer mix, a second PCR ran for about 7 to 11 cycles. Via MiXCR, TCRdb re-called the 5' RACE reads, giving one row per CDR3 protein. This sample has roughly 650,000 distinct CDR3 sequences, with roughly 32% found just once. Sequencing was carried out using blood. Every receptor here comes from a woman of 80 years or more in good health.

This clonotype was observed many times. The rearrangement joins TRBV3-1 to TRBJ1-2; D gene unclear. This CDR3 region has 14 residues. The V end lost 4 bases, the J end lost 7 bases, and 16 bases lay between the germline ends. Germline CDR1 and CDR2: LGHDT and YNNKEL (reference sequence). The CDR3 reads CASSPPGDSGGYTF. CDR3 bases: TGTGCCAGCAGCCCGCCCGGGGATTCCGGTGGCTACACCTTC.

This clonotype was seen repeatedly, ten times or more. V usage is TRBV5-1 and J usage is TRBJ1-2; possible D gene TRBD1, 6 bases. V dropped 5 bases and J dropped 3 bases, with 11 bases sitting between them. The CDR3 is 13 amino acids. Germline V gene data show CDR1 as SGHRS and CDR2 as YFSETQ. The CDR3 loop reads CASSQQGYYGYTF. CDR3 sequence (DNA): TGCGCCAGCAGTCAACAGGGTTACTATGGCTACACCTTC.

The chain's CDR3 is CASSRRVGLAFAEQYF. The CDR3 bases are TGTGCCAGCAGTCGAAGGGTGGGACTAGCGTTCGCCGAGCAGTACTTC. This chain joins TRBV28 and TRBJ2-7; the match to TRBD2 covers 10 bases. The V segment lost 5 bases and the J segment 6 bases; nucleotides outside the gene matches: 13. This CDR3 region has 16 residues. CDR1 and CDR2 from the germline V gene are MDHEN and SYDVKM.

CDR3 sequence (DNA): TGTGCCAGCACCCAGCTGGGACTAAGCACAGATACGCAGTATTTT. Its translation is CASTQLGLSTDTQYF. This chain uses TRBV6-6 with TRBJ2-3; 7 bases align to TRBD2. V shed 7 bases, J shed 0 bases, and the junction held 7 bases outside the gene matches. The CDR3 is 15 residues long. Per the germline V gene, CDR1 is MNHNY and CDR2 is SVGAGI (reference sequence).

To note about this clonotype: Just one base apart from a much larger clone, this may be a read error. Given the absence of the conserved phenylalanine or tryptophan at the CDR3 end, a read error is likely. CDR3 bases: TGTGCCAGCAGAGGGCAGGGGATCGAGACCCAGTACTTA. It encodes CASRGQGIETQYL. The chain links TRBV7-9 to TRBJ2-5; weak D call: TRBD1 (6 bases). Germline loops: CDR1 SEHNR, CDR2 FQNEAQ (reference sequence). This CDR3 has 13 amino acids. Trimming shortened V by 6 bases and J by 5 bases, and 13 bases separated the two germline ends.

This clonotype was detected many times. The chain combines TRBV4-1 with TRBJ1-1, with D unresolved. The length of the CDR3 is 14 residues. V gave up 1 base and J gave up 0 bases, with 6 bases separating them. CDR1 is MGHRA, CDR2 YSYEKL, per germline. Here the CDR3 reads CASSQVGLNTEAFF. As DNA, the CDR3 is TGCGCCAGCAGCCAAGTCGGACTGAACACTGAAGCTTTCTTT.

V usage is TRBV5-1 and J usage is TRBJ1-2; 7 bases align to TRBD1. The CDR3 has 16 residues. Germline V gene sequence: CDR1 SGHRS, CDR2 YFSETQ. J lost 0 bases, V lost 4 bases, and 9 bases had no gene match. Here the CDR3 reads CASSPRTGTANYGYTF. CDR3 bases: TGCGCCAGCAGCCCGAGGACCGGGACAGCTAACTATGGCTACACCTTC.

This clonotype came up once. The V call is TRBV11-2, the J call TRBJ2-5, with 10 bases fitting TRBD2. The CDR3 consists of 14 residues. Germline-derived CDR1 and CDR2 are SGHAT and FQNNGV. V shed 4 bases and J 5 bases; nucleotides not matched to a gene: 4. The CDR3 nucleotides are TGTGCCAGCAGCTCTAGCGGGAGTCTGGAGACCCAGTACTTC. It translates to CASSSSGSLETQYF.

This clonotype was detected only a few times. V and J are TRBV12-3 or TRBV12-4 and TRBJ1-1; 7 nucleotides agree with TRBD1. The trim removed 5 bases at V and 4 bases at J, leaving 7 bases unmatched. This CDR3 region has 14 residues. CDR3 in DNA: TGTGCCAGCAGTCCAGGGGGAGGGAGCACTGAAGCTTTCTTT. This sequence encodes CASSPGGGSTEAFF.